A single sample gave rise to the 32 T cell receptor beta chains below, sequenced in a study of radiation and T cells in renal cell carcinoma. The time point denotes: blood 2 weeks post-SBRT. Treatment noted: 15 Gy SBRT to primary tumor, nephrectomy 4 weeks later. The assay was immunoSEQ multiplex PCR, and TCRdb's table has in-frame clones only and misses some. Of 100,000 to 150,000 clones in the sample, around 81% were seen once. The material was blood, obtained from a patient whose treatment included radiotherapy and nephrectomy. These receptors came from a man aged 50 to 60 with renal cell carcinoma.

The rearrangement joins TRBV9 to TRBJ2-7; 9 bases align to TRBD1. The length of the CDR3 is 13 residues. Germline V lookup: CDR1 SGDLS, CDR2 YYNGEE. Germline trimming cut 1 base from V and 6 bases from J; bases unmatched to any gene: 2. The DNA of the CDR3 is TGTGCCAGCAGCGTAACAGGGGGCGCCGAGCAGTACTTC. Protein: CASSVTGGAEQYF.

The V gene is TRBV5-1, the J gene TRBJ1-4; D is unresolved. This CDR3 spans 12 amino acids. In germline, CDR1 is SGHRS, CDR2 YFSETQ. Deletions cut 6 bases from V and 2 bases from J, with 5 bases between. The CDR3 region has the DNA TGCGCCAGCAAGGACACTAATGAAAAACTGTTTTTT. It encodes CASKDTNEKLFF.

V gene TRBV5-4 combines with J gene TRBJ2-3; 8 positions match TRBD2. This CDR3 has 18 amino acids. V dropped 0 bases and J dropped 0; count of bases not matched to a gene: 9. Germline-derived CDR1 and CDR2 are SGHNT and YYREEE (reference sequence). The CDR3 nucleotides are TGTGCCAGCAGCTTGGACCTCAATAGCGGGGCGAGCACAGATACGCAGTATTTT. Its translation: CASSLDLNSGASTDTQYF. The variable domain in full, completed from reference TRBV5-4 and TRBJ2-3, reads ETGVTQSPTHLIKTRGQQVTLRCSSQSGHNTVSWYQQALGQGPQFIFQYYREEENGRGNFPPRFSGLQFPNYSSELNVNALELDDSALYLCASSLDLNSGASTDTQYFGPGTRLTVL.

This clone was seen once. V and J are TRBV12-5 and TRBJ2-7; D is undetermined. Trimming took off 0 bases at V and 6 bases at J, with 3 bases between the two ends. From germline, CDR1 is LGHNT and CDR2 FRNRAP. This CDR3 has 11 amino acids. The CDR3 loop reads CASGLVREQYF. In nucleotides, the CDR3 is TGTGCTAGTGGTTTGGTGCGCGAGCAGTACTTC.

The rearrangement joins TRBV7-3 to TRBJ2-1, with unresolved D. The germline gives CDR1 SGHTA, CDR2 FQGTGA. Trimming took 1 base from V and 9 from J, leaving 10 bases between them. This CDR3 is built from 13 residues. Here the CDR3 DNA reads TGTGCCAGCAGCTTAAACTTATCAGGTGAGCAGTTCTTC. Its protein is CASSLNLSGEQFF.

CDR3 nucleotides: TGCGCCAGCAGCTTGGGCCTAGCGGGAGAGTGGCAGTTCTTC. Its translation is CASSLGLAGEWQFF. The chain has TRBV5-1 and TRBJ2-1; 10 bases agree with TRBD2. CDR1 is SGHRS and CDR2 is YFSETQ in the germline V gene. V dropped 0 bases and J dropped 12; count of bases not matched to a gene: 6. The CDR3 contains 14 residues.

This clone occurred a few times. The rearrangement links TRBV19 to TRBJ1-1; D is unclear. Germline loops: CDR1 LNHDA, CDR2 SQIVND (reference sequence). The CDR3 contains 14 residues. The germline V and J ends were trimmed by 3 bases and 4 bases, with 12 bases remaining between them. CDR3 nucleotides: TGTGCCAGTAGTATCCTCGGTGGTGCCACTGAAGCTTTCTTT. Its protein is CASSILGGATEAFF.

As for this clone: Within the sample, other DNA sequences also encode this same CDR3. V is TRBV5-1 and J is TRBJ2-5; tentative D call: TRBD2 (7 bases). CDR1 is SGHRS and CDR2 is YFSETQ in the germline V gene. Trimming removed 4 bases at V and 2 bases at J, with 15 bases between. The CDR3 runs to 15 residues. The CDR3 here is CASSPGGGGQETQYF. CDR3 sequence (DNA): TGCGCCAGCAGCCCTGGGGGAGGGGGACAAGAGACCCAGTACTTC.

The genes are TRBV27 and TRBJ2-7; 9 positions match TRBD2. The V segment lost 6 bases and the J segment 1 base; nucleotides outside the gene matches: 7. Germline lookup yields CDR1 MNHEY and CDR2 SMNVEV (reference sequence). The CDR3 contains 15 residues. In DNA, the CDR3 is TGTGCCAGCAGGAAGGGACTAGCTATATCCTACGAGCAGTACTTC. It codes for CASRKGLAISYEQYF.

This clone was counted a single time. The chain couples TRBV10-1 to TRBJ2-7, with 9 bases matching TRBD1. The CDR3 is 15 amino acids. The V gene end was trimmed by 4 bases and the J gene end by 3 bases; junction bases not matched to a gene: 7. The V gene's germline CDR1 is WNHNN and CDR2 SYGVQD (reference sequence). In DNA, the CDR3 is TGCGCCAGCAGTGGACTGGGACAGGGTAACTACGAGCAGTACTTC. It specifies CASSGLGQGNYEQYF.

In this sample, this clone turned up a few times. The chain links TRBV27 to TRBJ2-7, with 8 positions matching TRBD2. This CDR3 comprises 14 residues. Germline V gene lookup returns CDR1 MNHEY and CDR2 SMNVEV (reference sequence). Trimming at V came to 2 bases and at J to 3 bases, leaving 3 bases not matched to a gene. CDR3 protein: CASSLAAGGYEQYF. CDR3 DNA sequence: TGTGCCAGCAGTTTAGCCGCGGGGGGCTACGAGCAGTACTTC.

The chain combines TRBV6-5 with TRBJ2-7, with D tentatively TRBD1 or TRBD2 (6 bases each). V gave up 7 bases and J gave up 0 bases, with 13 bases separating them. Germline assignment: CDR1 MNHEY and CDR2 SVGAGI. The CDR3 extends over 14 amino acids. CDR3 in DNA: TGTGCCAGCACCCAGAGGGGGGACTCCTACGAGCAGTACTTC. Translation: CASTQRGDSYEQYF.

V is TRBV5-1 and J is TRBJ1-2, with a weak D call TRBD1 (5 bases). V lost 3 bases and J 1 base, leaving 13 bases between the germline ends. This CDR3 comprises 15 residues. Germline V gene data show CDR1 as SGHRS and CDR2 as YFSETQ. CDR3 residues: CASSSGTLDNYGYTF. Here the CDR3 DNA reads TGCGCCAGCAGCTCCGGGACGTTGGATAACTATGGCTACACCTTC. The variable domain in full, completed from reference TRBV5-1 and TRBJ1-2, reads KAGVTQTPRYLIKTRGQQVTLSCSPISGHRSVSWYQQTPGQGLQFLFEYFSETQRNKGNFPGRFSGRQFSNSRSEMNVSTLELGDSALYLCASSSGTLDNYGYTFGSGTRLTVV.

The chain employs TRBV19 and TRBJ2-7; D is uncertain. Trimming cost V 1 base and J 2 bases, with 6 bases left between them. CDR1 is LNHDA and CDR2 is SQIVND in the germline V gene (reference sequence). The CDR3 runs 13 residues. Written as DNA, the CDR3 is TGTGCCAGTAGTATAGCCCATCCCTACGAGCAGTACTTC. Protein: CASSIAHPYEQYF.

This chain uses TRBV6-5 with TRBJ2-5; D may correspond to TRBD1 or TRBD2 (5 bases each). The CDR3 spans 13 residues. CDR1 is MNHEY and CDR2 is SVGAGI in the germline V gene. Trimming left V 5 bases short and J 2 bases short, with 9 bases between. DNA of the CDR3: TGTGCCAGCAGTCGGGACCGACAAGAGACCCAGTACTTC. The encoded protein is CASSRDRQETQYF.

This chain links TRBV9 with TRBJ1-2; TRBD1 might be the D (5 bases). With 4 bases removed from V and 7 bases from J, the gap between germline ends came to 17 bases. Germline CDR1 reads SGDLS; CDR2 reads YYNGEE. This CDR3 is 14 amino acids long. Here the CDR3 DNA reads TGTGCCAGCAGCCCCCCAGCAGGGCCCTTTGGCTACACCTTC. This gives the protein CASSPPAGPFGYTF. Complete variable domain (other parts from reference TRBV9 and TRBJ1-2): DSGVTQTPKHLITATGQRVTLRCSPRSGDLSVYWYQQSLDQGLQFLIQYYNGEERAKGNILERFSAQQFPDLHSELNLSSLELGDSALYFCASSPPAGPFGYTFGSGTRLTVV.

This chain links TRBV7-9 with TRBJ1-5; the match to TRBD1 covers 8 bases. The germline V gene has CDR1 SEHNR and CDR2 FQNEAQ (reference sequence). V lost 2 bases to trimming and J lost 6 bases; unmatched junction nucleotides: 3. This CDR3 spans 14 amino acids. The CDR3 bases are TGTGCCAGCAGCTTATCAGGGGGCGGTCAGCCCCAGCATTTT. It is translated as CASSLSGGGQPQHF.

This clone appeared once. This rearrangement joins TRBV6-5 to TRBJ2-7, with D perhaps TRBD2 (6 bases). Per germline, CDR1 MNHEY and CDR2 SVGAGI. CDR3 length: 14 residues. Trimming stripped 1 base from V and 5 bases from J, with 12 bases between. The CDR3 loop is CASSYLAEWDEQYF. The CDR3 coding sequence is TGTGCCAGCAGTTACTTAGCGGAGTGGGACGAGCAGTACTTC.

This chain links TRBV11-2 with TRBJ1-1; D may be TRBD1 (6 bases). The ends were cut back, 2 bases at V and 3 bases at J, with 7 bases in the middle. This CDR3 has 13 amino acids. Per the germline V gene, CDR1 is SGHAT and CDR2 is FQNNGV. The CDR3 sequence: CASSLRGYTEAFF. The CDR3 DNA is TGTGCCAGCAGCTTAAGGGGGTACACTGAAGCTTTCTTT.

This clone was detected once. The CDR3 DNA sequence: TGTGCCAGAAGCTTGACAGGGGGCTCGGCAGGGGCCAACGTCCTGACTTTC. Translated, it gives CARSLTGGSAGANVLTF. V is TRBV5-3 and J is TRBJ2-6; TRBD1 matches at 9 bases. TRBV5-3 is known as an ORF, though its function is uncertain. After removal of 1 base from V and 4 bases from J, the junction contained 6 bases not matched to a gene. The CDR3 covers 17 residues.

This rearrangement joins TRBV2 to TRBJ1-4, with 9 bases fitting TRBD1. Looked up from germline, CDR1 is SNHLY and CDR2 is FYNNEI. CDR3 size: 15 residues. V trimming: 2 bases; J trimming: 4 bases; junction bases outside the gene matches: 2. The CDR3 here is CASSEMDRGNEKLFF. The DNA for the CDR3 is TGTGCCAGCAGTGAAATGGACAGGGGTAATGAAAAACTGTTTTTT.

This chain connects TRBV7-2 to TRBJ2-5, with a weak D call TRBD1 (5 bases). This CDR3 has 13 amino acids. CDR1 is SGHTA and CDR2 is FQGNSA in the germline V gene. Trimming took 4 bases from V and 2 from J, leaving 8 bases between them. This CDR3 is CASSSQGQETQYF. The CDR3 DNA is TGTGCCAGCAGCTCTCAGGGACAAGAGACCCAGTACTTC.

CDR3 residues: CASGFLQGEQYF. The CDR3 coding sequence is TGTGCTAGTGGTTTCCTCCAGGGCGAGCAGTACTTC. This rearrangement joins TRBV12-5 to TRBJ2-7; a weak D match, TRBD1 (5 bases). The germline CDR1 and CDR2 sequences are LGHNT and FRNRAP. The CDR3 spans 12 residues. Trimming took off 3 bases at V and 6 bases at J, with 9 bases between the two ends.

This clone was counted once. This sequence joins TRBV7-3 and TRBJ2-3; D tentatively reads TRBD1 or TRBD2 (6 bases each). In germline, CDR1 is SGHTA, CDR2 FQGTGA. Trimming left V 1 base short and J 6 bases short, with 14 bases between. The CDR3 is 15 amino acids. The CDR3: CASSLIRGPTDTQYF. In nucleotides, the CDR3 is TGTGCCAGCAGCTTAATCCGGGGGCCGACGGATACGCAGTATTTT.

The genes are TRBV21-1 and TRBJ2-7; TRBD1 is the table's D call and was not checked against the DNA. TRBV21-1 is tagged as a pseudogene. This CDR3 has 14 amino acids. The CDR3 DNA reads as TGTGCCAGAGGTATGGACAGGGGAGAATACGAGCAGTACTTC. It yields the protein CARGMDRGEYEQYF.

V is TRBV5-1 and J is TRBJ1-1; D ambiguous. The length of the CDR3 is 11 residues. Trimming cost V 3 bases and J 4 bases, with 4 bases left between them. The V gene's germline CDR1 is SGHRS and CDR2 YFSETQ. The CDR3 DNA sequence: TGCGCCAGCAGCTCTTCCACTGAAGCTTTCTTT. Translated: CASSSSTEAFF.

The V and J genes are TRBV7-9 and TRBJ1-4, with TRBD1 identical over 8 bases. Trimming cost V 4 bases and J 7 bases; bases outside gene matches: 8. The CDR3 has 15 amino acids. CDR1 and CDR2 from the germline V gene are SEHNR and FQNEAQ (reference sequence). The chain's CDR3 is CASSSWTGRGEKLFF. For the CDR3, the DNA is TGTGCCAGCAGCTCCTGGACAGGGCGGGGTGAAAAACTGTTTTTT.

This sequence joins TRBV10-2 and TRBJ2-7, with D perhaps matching TRBD1 or TRBD2 (5 bases each). CDR1 is WSHSY and CDR2 is SAAADI in the germline V gene. The germline V and J ends were trimmed by 0 bases and 4 bases, with 16 bases remaining between them. This CDR3 region has 16 residues. Here the CDR3 reads CASSESSRRGGYEQYF. As DNA, the CDR3 is TGCGCCAGCAGTGAGTCGTCGCGTAGGGGCGGGTACGAGCAGTACTTC.

This chain joins TRBV5-1 and TRBJ1-2; maybe TRBD1 (6 bases). Germline V gene lookup returns CDR1 SGHRS and CDR2 YFSETQ. This CDR3 is built from 16 residues. Trimming shortened V by 0 bases and J by 3 bases, and 15 bases separated the two germline ends. The CDR3 nucleotides read TGCGCCAGCAGCTTGGACCACAGGGAACTCGACTATGGCTACACCTTC. Amino acid sequence: CASSLDHRELDYGYTF. Complete variable domain (other parts from reference TRBV5-1 and TRBJ1-2): KAGVTQTPRYLIKTRGQQVTLSCSPISGHRSVSWYQQTPGQGLQFLFEYFSETQRNKGNFPGRFSGRQFSNSRSEMNVSTLELGDSALYLCASSLDHRELDYGYTFGSGTRLTVV.

The V gene is TRBV7-2, the J gene TRBJ2-3, with TRBD2 as a possible D gene (7 bases). Trimming removed 6 bases from V and 4 bases from J, with 17 bases in between. CDR3 length: 15 amino acids. The germline V gene encodes CDR1 SGHTA and CDR2 FQGNSA. As DNA, the CDR3 is TGTGCCAGCAGACCAGTGGGGGGGCATTCAGATACGCAGTATTTT. Translated, it gives CASRPVGGHSDTQYF.

This rearrangement joins TRBV13 to TRBJ2-1, with D perhaps TRBD2 (6 bases). The CDR3 is 14 amino acids. Germline CDR1 is PRHDT and CDR2 is FYEKMQ (reference sequence). V was cut by 5 bases and J by 7 bases, with 15 bases left in between. CDR3 coding DNA: TGTGCCAGCAGCCCACTCGTCGGGGGAAATGAGCAGTTCTTC. Its protein product is CASSPLVGGNEQFF.

V and J are TRBV2 and TRBJ1-5; D gene ambiguous. V lost 3 bases and J lost 4, with 7 bases in between. This CDR3 contains 13 residues. CDR1 is SNHLY and CDR2 is FYNNEI in the germline V gene. CDR3: CASSDSINQPQHF. The CDR3 region has the DNA TGTGCCAGCAGTGATAGCATTAATCAGCCCCAGCATTTT.